This is a list of T cell receptor beta chains from one sample in a study of blood T cell repertoires in COVID-19. Sequenced by immunoSEQ multiplex PCR; TCRdb stores in-frame clones only, minus some. Of tens of thousands of clones in the sample, around 90% were seen once. Sequenced sample: peripheral blood. The source is a woman in her seventies with active COVID-19. The CDR3 runs from the conserved cysteine through the conserved F or W. Each record gives: V gene, clone size, D gene, J gene, CDR3 DNA, CDR3 protein. D genes are given only for firm matches. Clone size is stated in some rows and not others, as once, few, many or a class when expanded.

>TRBV7-3|NA|TRBD2|TRBJ2-7
TGTGCCAGCAGCGCCTTAGCGGGGGCCAGCTACGAGCAGTACTTC
CASSALAGASYEQYF
>TRBV24-1|NA|NA|TRBJ2-7
TGTGCCACCAGTGAAACAGGGTCCTACGAGCAGTACTTC
CATSETGSYEQYF
>TRBV5-8|NA|TRBD1|TRBJ2-2
TGTGCCAGCAGCACGGGGACAGTCGCGAACACCGGGGAGCTGTTTTTT
CASSTGTVANTGELFF
>TRBV6-5|NA|TRBD1|TRBJ2-7
TGTGCCAGCAGGGACAGGGGCTACGAGCAGTACTTC
CASRDRGYEQYF
>TRBV10-3|NA|TRBD2|TRBJ2-5
TGTGCCATCAGTGAGCCTAGCGGGGGGCCGCCGCACCAAGAGACCCAGTACTTC
CAISEPSGGPPHQETQYF
>TRBV6-1|NA|NA|TRBJ1-3
TGTGCCAGCAGTGAAGTAGGCAGGGGAGGAAACACCATATATTTT
CASSEVGRGGNTIYF
>TRBV6-6|NA|NA|TRBJ1-2
TGTGCCAGCAGTTCGTACAGGGAATCGGAAGGCTACACCTTC
CASSSYRESEGYTF
>TRBV19|NA|TRBD2|TRBJ2-3
TGTGCCAGTAGTATTTATGCTAGCGGGGGTACAGATACGCAGTATTTT
CASSIYASGGTDTQYF
>TRBV5-8|few|TRBD1|TRBJ2-3
TGTGCCAGCAGTTACCACAGGGGGGTATTAGCGGCAGATACGCAGTATTTT
CASSYHRGVLAADTQYF
>TRBV30|NA|NA|TRBJ1-2
TGTGCCTGGAGTGTACTAGGGTACGCTAACTATGGCTACACCTTC
CAWSVLGYANYGYTF
>TRBV7-2|NA|NA|TRBJ2-7
TGTGCCAGCAGCTTTCGGACAGCCTCCTCCTACGAGCAGTACTTC
CASSFRTASSYEQYF
>TRBV21-1|NA|NA|TRBJ2-3
TGTGCCAGCAGCAAAGGGTACAGCGGGCCCTTCCCAGATACGCAGTATTTT
CASSKGYSGPFPDTQYF
>TRBV5-1|NA|TRBD1|TRBJ1-6
TGCGCCAGCAGCCCGACAGGGAGGAATTCACCCCTCCACTTT
CASSPTGRNSPLHF
>TRBV5-1|NA|TRBD1|TRBJ2-7
TGCGCCAGCAGCTTAATGGGACAGGGTTACGAGCAGTACTTC
CASSLMGQGYEQYF
>TRBV5-1|NA|NA|TRBJ1-3
TGCGCCAGCAGCTTGTCTTCTGTGGGGGCGAATGACTTACATTTT
CASSLSSVGANDLHF
>TRBV3-1/TRBV3-2|NA|NA|TRBJ2-5
TGTGCCAGCAGCCAAAGAAGGGGGGGAGAGACCCAGTACTTC
CASSQRRGGETQYF
>TRBV18|once|TRBD1|TRBJ1-6
TGTGCCAGCTCAACTTACAGGGGCGCTGATAATTCACCCCTCCACTTT
CASSTYRGADNSPLHF
>TRBV20-1|NA|NA|TRBJ2-7
TGCAGTGCGCTAAACTCCTACGAGCAGTACTTC
CSALNSYEQYF
>TRBV18|NA|TRBD1|TRBJ1-5
TGTGCCAGCTCACCGGGACAGGGTTATCAGCCCCAGCATTTT
CASSPGQGYQPQHF
>TRBV5-4|few|TRBD1|TRBJ2-3
TGTGCCAGCAGCTTAGGTGGGACAGGTAAAGATACGCAGTATTTT
CASSLGGTGKDTQYF
>TRBV5-6|NA|NA|TRBJ1-6
TGTGCCAGCAGCAACCTCAGATCACCCCTCCACTTT
CASSNLRSPLHF
>TRBV5-8|NA|NA|TRBJ1-5
TGTGCCAGCAGCTCGGGGTGGAGGGGAGGTCAGCCCCAGCATTTT
CASSSGWRGGQPQHF
>TRBV3-1/TRBV3-2|NA|TRBD1|TRBJ2-1
TGTGCCAGCAGCCAGGACAGGTACAATGAGCAGTTCTTC
CASSQDRYNEQFF
>TRBV7-2|once|TRBD1|TRBJ2-3
TGTGCCAGCAGCTTCTTAGAGGGGGCAAGAGGGTCAGATACGCAGTATTTT
CASSFLEGARGSDTQYF
>TRBV27|NA|TRBD1|TRBJ2-2
TGTGCCAGCAGGCCGGGACAGTTGAACACCGGGGAGCTGTTTTTT
CASRPGQLNTGELFF
>TRBV6-2/TRBV6-3|NA|NA|TRBJ1-5
TGTGCCAGCAGTCGGGATGCCAATCAGCCCCAGCATTTT
CASSRDANQPQHF
>TRBV13|NA|NA|TRBJ2-7
TGTGCCAGCAGCCAAGACAAGTACGAGCAGTACTTC
CASSQDKYEQYF
>TRBV10-3|NA|TRBD1|TRBJ1-2
TGTGCCATTCCCGACAGGGCTGGTAATGGCTACACCTTC
CAIPDRAGNGYTF
>TRBV28|NA|NA|TRBJ2-1
TGTGCCAGCAAAGGCCTATGGGGGGGCAACTACAATGAGCAGTTCTTC
CASKGLWGGNYNEQFF
>TRBV28|NA|NA|TRBJ1-4
TGTGCCAGCAGTTTACCAGACAGAGGCGGAAAACTGTTTTTT
CASSLPDRGGKLFF
>TRBV7-2|NA|TRBD2|TRBJ2-2
TGTGCCAGCAGACGTACTAGCGGGGGGGCATACACCGGGGAGCTGTTTTTT
CASRRTSGGAYTGELFF
>TRBV28|NA|TRBD2|TRBJ2-7
TGTGCCAGCACTACAGCGGGGAGCTCCTACGAGCAGTACTTC
CASTTAGSSYEQYF
>TRBV12-3/TRBV12-4|NA|NA|TRBJ2-1
TGTGCCAGCAGTTTACGAGGGTTCAATGAGCAGTTCTTC
CASSLRGFNEQFF
>TRBV12-1|NA|NA|TRBJ2-5
TGTGCCAGCAGCTTTCTTCTCCACTTC
CASSFLLHF
>TRBV3-1/TRBV3-2|once|TRBD1|TRBJ1-6
TGTGCCAGCAGCCAAGGGGACAGGACAAATTCACCCCTCCACTTT
CASSQGDRTNSPLHF
>TRBV5-1|NA|NA|TRBJ1-2
TGCGCCAGCAGCTGGGGGGAAGGTGGCTACACCTTC
CASSWGEGGYTF
>TRBV13|NA|NA|TRBJ2-1
TGTGCCAGCAGCCCGGGACTGGAGGAGCGGTGGGCTTACTACAATGAGCAGTTCTTC
CASSPGLEERWAYYNEQFF
>TRBV19|few|TRBD1|TRBJ2-2
TGTGCCAGTAGTCATGACAGGGCAAACACCGGGGAGCTGTTTTTT
CASSHDRANTGELFF
>TRBV3-1/TRBV3-2|NA|TRBD2|TRBJ2-3
TGTGCCAGCAGCCAGTGGACTAGCGGGGCCGGGGGGACGCAGTATTTT
CASSQWTSGAGGTQYF
>TRBV28|NA|NA|TRBJ1-6
TGTGCCAGCAGTTTCAAGGGGGACGGAGATTCACCCCTCCACTTT
CASSFKGDGDSPLHF
>TRBV7-9|NA|TRBD2|TRBJ2-7
TGTGCCAGCAGTCGGGGACTAGCGGCAACCTACGAGCAGTACTTC
CASSRGLAATYEQYF
>TRBV9|NA|NA|TRBJ1-1
TGTGCCAGCAGCTCCCAGATGAACACTGAAGCTTTCTTT
CASSSQMNTEAFF
>TRBV19|NA|TRBD1|TRBJ1-6
TGTGCCAGTAGTACGACAGGGGGCTACCTCTCCTATAATTCACCCCTCCACTTT
CASSTTGGYLSYNSPLHF
>TRBV5-1|NA|NA|TRBJ1-2
TGCGCCAGCAGCGGGGTAGGGGCTGGCGGCTACACCTTC
CASSGVGAGGYTF
>TRBV6-5|NA|NA|TRBJ1-6
TGTGCCAGCAGTACAGGCCGCAATTCACCCCTCCACTTT
CASSTGRNSPLHF
>TRBV6-5|NA|NA|TRBJ2-5
TGTGCCAGCAGGGGGTTTGGGGGCGAAGTTGAGACCCAGTACTTC
CASRGFGGEVETQYF
>TRBV4-1|NA|TRBD2|TRBJ2-5
TGCGCCAGCAGCCAAGTCTATCTAGCGGGGCAAGAGACCCAGTACTTC
CASSQVYLAGQETQYF
>TRBV7-3|NA|NA|TRBJ1-1
TGTGCCAGCAGCTTCTCCCACGGGGGGACTGAAGCTTTCTTT
CASSFSHGGTEAFF
>TRBV3-1/TRBV3-2|NA|NA|TRBJ1-3
TGTGCCAGCAGCCAAACAGGATCGGGAAACACCATATATTTT
CASSQTGSGNTIYF
>TRBV28|NA|TRBD1|TRBJ1-1
TGTGCCAGCAGACTCACCGGGACAGGGTCTAAAGCTTTCTTT
CASRLTGTGSKAFF
>TRBV11-2|NA|TRBD2|TRBJ2-3
TGTGCCAGCAGCTTAGGGGGGGGGAGCACAGATACGCAGTATTTT
CASSLGGGSTDTQYF
>TRBV19|NA|TRBD1|TRBJ2-1
TGTGCCAGTAGAACAGGGGGCCCCTACAATGAGCAGTTCTTC
CASRTGGPYNEQFF
>TRBV3-1/TRBV3-2|NA|NA|TRBJ2-7
TGTGCCAGCAGCCCTTTTGTCCTCTCCTACGAGCAGTACTTC
CASSPFVLSYEQYF
>TRBV19|NA|NA|TRBJ1-1
TGTGCCAGTAGTATGTCACAGGTGTTCACTGAAGCTTTCTTT
CASSMSQVFTEAFF
>TRBV28|few|NA|TRBJ1-5
TGTGCCAGCAGTTCCTTAATAGGCAATCAGCCCCAGCATTTT
CASSSLIGNQPQHF
>TRBV19|few|NA|TRBJ1-3
TGTGCCAGTAGTATTTTTAGCTCTGGAAACACCATATATTTT
CASSIFSSGNTIYF
>TRBV6-1|NA|TRBD2|TRBJ2-2
TGTGCCAGCAGTGAAGTAACTAGCGGGGGGGCGGACACCGGGGAGCTGTTTTTT
CASSEVTSGGADTGELFF